The text below deals with one TCR beta chain. The target antigen is unknown. Other DNA sequences in the sample encode the same CDR3. As for time point: after neoadjuvant nivolumab, at surgical resection. Germline lookup yields CDR1 GTSNPN and CDR2 SVGIG (reference sequence). This CDR3 contains 11 residues. V dropped 4 bases and J dropped 5; count of bases not matched to a gene: 1. Libraries were prepared by immunoSEQ multiplex PCR; TCRdb keeps only in-frame clonotypes and omits some of them. The data show 23,000 or so clones, about 27% seen once. This specimen belongs to a study of neoadjuvant anti-PD-1 for oral cavity cancer. Study information: Non-progressing patients received a fourth nivolumab dose near day 43, then surgery on days 50-56. Findings and caveats of the study: Each response group had just a few patients in TCR analyses.

The source of this sequence is a person between 35 and 79 years old with oral cavity squamous cell carcinoma. The rearrangement uses TRBV30 and TRBJ1-2, with 7 bases fitting TRBD1. Sequences were derived from tumor tissue, sampled after nivolumab (anti-PD-1) treatment. CDR3 protein: CAWTGGYGYTF. The CDR3 coding sequence is TGTGCCTGGACAGGGGGATATGGCTACACCTTC.